These 19 T cell receptor beta chains were all obtained from the same sample, sequenced in a study of OX40 agonist ivuxolimab in advanced cancers. Sequenced by immunoSEQ multiplex PCR; TCRdb stores in-frame clones only, minus some. The sample has more than 30,000 clones; approximately 86% are singletons. The input for sequencing was CD4+ or CD8+ T cells sorted from blood, taken in a trial of the OX40 agonist ivuxolimab. All receptors derive from an adult with an advanced solid tumor such as melanoma, head and neck, liver or kidney cancer.

The chain uses TRBV19 and TRBJ1-1; TRBD1 might be the D (5 bases). Germline values: CDR1 LNHDA, CDR2 SQIVND (reference sequence). This CDR3 has 14 residues. V dropped 2 bases and J dropped 5 bases, with 12 bases sitting between them. The CDR3: CASSIQGGRTEAFF. CDR3 in DNA: TGTGCCAGTAGTATACAGGGAGGAAGAACTGAAGCTTTCTTT.

V gene TRBV2 combines with J gene TRBJ2-5; 8 nucleotides agree with TRBD1. The V and J ends lost 1 base and 2 bases, in that order; junction bases with no gene match: 6. Germline V gives CDR1 SNHLY, CDR2 FYNNEI. The CDR3 sequence is 16 residues long. CDR3 nucleotide sequence: TGTGCCAGCAGTGAAGAGGACAGGGAGAAACAAGAGACCCAGTACTTC. Amino acids: CASSEEDREKQETQYF.

The J gene is TRBJ2-3, the V gene TRBV7-7, with 8 bases that match TRBD2. Germline trimming cut 5 bases from V and 1 base from J; bases unmatched to any gene: 2. Germline-derived CDR1 and CDR2 are SSHAT and FNYEAQ (reference sequence). The CDR3 loop spans 14 amino acids. The CDR3 here is CASSVTSGTDTQYF. Here the CDR3 DNA reads TGTGCCAGCAGCGTGACTAGCGGCACAGATACGCAGTATTTT.

The chain carries TRBV11-2 and TRBJ2-7; 11 positions agree with TRBD2. Germline V gene lookup returns CDR1 SGHAT and CDR2 FQNNGV. CDR3 length equals 15 residues. V shed 6 bases and J 7 bases; nucleotides not matched to a gene: 11. Here the CDR3 reads CASSPTGTSGHEQYF. The CDR3 nucleotides read TGTGCCAGCAGTCCGACCGGGACTAGCGGCCATGAGCAGTACTTC.

The V gene is TRBV19, the J gene TRBJ2-5; no definite D call. Trimming shortened V by 2 bases and J by 7 bases, and 5 bases separated the two germline ends. The CDR3 spans 11 residues. In germline, CDR1 is LNHDA, CDR2 SQIVND (reference sequence). The CDR3 protein is CASSITWTQYF. The CDR3 DNA is TGTGCCAGTAGTATAACCTGGACCCAGTACTTC. The complete variable domain, with remaining parts taken from reference TRBV19 and TRBJ2-5, reads DGGITQSPKYLFRKEGQNVTLSCEQNLNHDAMYWYRQDPGQGLRLIYYSQIVNDFQKGDIAEGYSVSREKKESFPLTVTSAQKNPTAFYLCASSITWTQYFGPGTRLLVL.

In nucleotides, the CDR3 is TGTGCCAGCAGCGAACGACTAGCGGGAGAGGGCGAGACCCAGTACTTC. Protein product: CASSERLAGEGETQYF. This chain links TRBV7-2 with TRBJ2-5; 12 positions agree with TRBD2. After removal of 5 bases from V and 5 bases from J, the junction contained 9 bases not matched to a gene. Germline V gene data show CDR1 as SGHTA and CDR2 as FQGNSA. CDR3 length: 16 residues.

The chain combines TRBV19 with TRBJ1-1; D not resolved. Germline assignment: CDR1 LNHDA and CDR2 SQIVND (reference sequence). The V gene lost 7 bases and the J gene lost 5 bases, with 11 bases spanning the gap. The CDR3 totals 12 residues. CDR3 bases: TGTGCCAGTACAGCTGGATGGACTGAAGCTTTCTTT. It codes for CASTAGWTEAFF.

The rearrangement uses TRBV27 and TRBJ2-3; TRBD2 aligns across 14 bases. The ends lost 1 base at V and 3 bases at J; junction bases unmatched: 3. CDR3 size: 17 residues. Germline V gene sequence: CDR1 MNHEY, CDR2 SMNVEV (reference sequence). CDR3 protein: CASSLYRTSGRTDTQYF. In nucleotides, the CDR3 is TGTGCCAGCAGTTTATACCGGACTAGCGGGAGGACAGATACGCAGTATTTT.

The rearrangement joins TRBV4-3 to TRBJ1-2, with D possibly being TRBD1 (5 bases). CDR3 size: 14 residues. The germline gives CDR1 LGHNA, CDR2 YSLEER. Trimming took 0 bases from V and 4 from J, leaving 9 bases between them. The CDR3 sequence is CASSQETEFYGYTF. The CDR3 bases are TGCGCCAGCAGCCAAGAGACAGAATTCTATGGCTACACCTTC.

The V call is TRBV7-9, the J call TRBJ2-3; D gene unclear. The length of the CDR3 is 13 residues. V was pared by 2 bases and J by 13 bases, with 16 bases between. Germline lookup yields CDR1 SEHNR and CDR2 FQNEAQ (reference sequence). The CDR3 reads CASSLSEARYEYF. The CDR3 DNA sequence: TGTGCCAGCAGCTTAAGCGAAGCGAGATACGAGTATTTT.

By share, this clone counts as medium-sized. J is TRBJ2-3 and V is TRBV27; D is possibly TRBD1 (6 bases). Per germline, CDR1 MNHEY and CDR2 SMNVEV (reference sequence). Trimming removed 8 bases at V and 6 bases at J, with 21 bases between. This CDR3 spans 15 amino acids. The CDR3 is CASLGQSSSADTQYF. CDR3 in DNA: TGTGCCAGCCTTGGACAGTCCTCCTCGGCGGATACGCAGTATTTT.

The chain uses TRBV7-8 and TRBJ2-2; a weak D match, TRBD2 (5 bases). V lost 5 bases and J lost 2, with 12 bases in between. Germline CDR1 is SGHVS and CDR2 is FQNEAQ. This CDR3 spans 15 amino acids. CDR3 region: CASSPRGENTGELFF. The CDR3 nucleotides are TGTGCCAGCAGCCCCCGGGGAGAAAACACCGGGGAGCTGTTTTTT.

V usage is TRBV5-6 and J usage is TRBJ2-3, with D unresolved. Germline-derived CDR1 and CDR2 are SGHDT and YYEEEE. The CDR3 consists of 14 residues. Trimming removed 0 bases from V and 2 bases from J, with 7 bases in between. This CDR3 is CASSLAGHTDTQYF. CDR3 sequence (DNA): TGTGCCAGCAGCTTGGCCGGCCACACAGATACGCAGTATTTT. Together with reference TRBV5-6 and TRBJ2-3, the CDR3 gives the full variable domain: DAGVTQSPTHLIKTRGQQVTLRCSPKSGHDTVSWYQQALGQGPQFIFQYYEEEERQRGNFPDRFSGHQFPNYSSELNVNALLLGDSALYLCASSLAGHTDTQYFGPGTRLTVL.

This clone was detected once. This rearrangement joins TRBV27 to TRBJ2-7, with TRBD2 matching over 9 bases. Trimming removed 9 bases from V and 5 bases from J; junction bases left unmatched: 11. Germline V gene sequence: CDR1 MNHEY, CDR2 SMNVEV (reference sequence). The length of the CDR3 is 14 residues. Here the CDR3 reads CASSASGIGDEQYF. Written as DNA, the CDR3 is TGTGCCAGTTCGGCTAGCGGGATTGGTGACGAGCAGTACTTC.

The V gene is TRBV6-5, the J gene TRBJ2-5; D is ambiguous. The germline V and J ends were trimmed by 7 bases and 5 bases, with 8 bases remaining between them. In germline, CDR1 is MNHEY, CDR2 SVGAGI. The CDR3 runs to 11 residues. DNA for the CDR3: TGTGCCAGCACCCTGGGCGAGACCCAGTACTTC. Its protein is CASTLGETQYF.

This CDR3 is CASSLDLRGADGYTF. CDR3 bases: TGTGCCAGCAGCTTAGACCTGCGGGGGGCGGATGGCTACACCTTC. J is TRBJ1-2 and V is TRBV7-8; tentatively, D is TRBD1 (6 bases). V was cut by 1 base and J by 6 bases, with 15 bases left in between. Germline V lookup: CDR1 SGHVS, CDR2 FQNEAQ. This CDR3 is built from 15 residues.

This clone was detected only a few times. Other DNA sequences in the same sample also yield this CDR3. The V gene is TRBV28, the J gene TRBJ2-3; D is ambiguous. The V end was cut by 3 bases, the J end by 1 base, with 8 bases between. The CDR3 totals 14 residues. CDR1 and CDR2 (germline): MDHEN, SYDVKM. The chain's CDR3 is CASSFVAGTDTQYF. DNA of the CDR3: TGTGCCAGCAGTTTCGTGGCGGGCACAGATACGCAGTATTTT.

The chain couples TRBV6-6 to TRBJ2-7; D is perhaps TRBD1 (6 bases). Trimming pared 6 bases from V and 3 bases from J, leaving 9 bases between. The CDR3 has 12 residues. Germline V CDR1 and CDR2: MNHNY, SVGAGI (reference sequence). Written as DNA, the CDR3 is TGTGCCAGCAGAAGGGGGTACTACGAGCAGTACTTC. Translation: CASRRGYYEQYF.

In its sample, this clone was seen once. CDR3 residues: CASSPGPGGVGDTEAFF. CDR3 nucleotides: TGTGCCAGCTCACCAGGGCCAGGGGGAGTTGGGGATACTGAAGCTTTCTTT. The genes are TRBV18 and TRBJ1-1, with 7 positions matching TRBD1. The J segment lost 5 bases and the V segment lost 2 bases, leaving 14 bases of the junction unmatched. Per the germline V gene, CDR1 is KGHSH and CDR2 is LQKENI. The CDR3 runs to 17 residues.